The 28 T cell receptor beta chains listed next were all sequenced from one sample in a study of blood T cell repertoires in COVID-19. Clones were sequenced by immunoSEQ multiplex PCR, and TCRdb holds only the in-frame ones, with some missing. The sample lists 120,000 or so clones; around four fifths were seen once. The specimen sequenced was peripheral blood. These receptors all come from a human donor in a cohort sampled during active COVID-19.

J is TRBJ1-1 and V is TRBV10-3, with D possibly being TRBD1 (6 bases). CDR1 and CDR2 (germline): ENHRY, SYGVKD. Trimming stripped 3 bases from V and 10 bases from J, with 18 bases between. This CDR3 region has 14 residues. CDR3 nucleotides: TGTGCCATCAGTGAAGTGACAGGACACTTATCAGCTTTCTTT. Its translation: CAISEVTGHLSAFF.

The J gene is TRBJ1-2, the V gene TRBV28, with D perhaps matching TRBD1 (5 bases). The V gene's germline CDR1 is MDHEN and CDR2 SYDVKM. The CDR3 is made up of 13 amino acids. V lost 6 bases to trimming and J lost 6 bases, with 14 bases between them. The CDR3 here is CASRTGTRDGYTF. The CDR3 DNA sequence: TGTGCCAGCAGAACCGGGACTAGAGATGGCTACACCTTC.

V is TRBV18 and J is TRBJ2-6; 8 positions match TRBD1. Unmatched junction bases numbered 12, after V lost 3 bases and J lost 2 bases. The CDR3 length is 19 residues. Germline values: CDR1 KGHSH, CDR2 LQKENI. CDR3 coding DNA: TGTGCCAGCTCACCTGGACAGGGTGTGGCCACCCCTGGGGCCAACGTCCTGACTTTC. This codes for CASSPGQGVATPGANVLTF.

The V gene is TRBV6-1, the J gene TRBJ1-3; 8 nucleotides agree with TRBD1. V gave up 4 bases and J gave up 0 bases; unmatched junction bases: 5. The CDR3 is 16 residues long. Germline CDR1 MNHNS, CDR2 SASEGT. In nucleotides, the CDR3 is TGTGCCAGCAGTGGTTCGGACAGGGCCTCTGGAAACACCATATATTTT. Translating gives CASSGSDRASGNTIYF.

The chain employs TRBV5-4 and TRBJ2-3; TRBD2 matches 11 bases. Trimming removed 4 bases from V and 4 bases from J; junction bases left unmatched: 17. Looked up from germline, CDR1 is SGHNT and CDR2 is YYREEE (reference sequence). This CDR3 spans 19 amino acids. The CDR3 region has the DNA TGTGCCAGCAGCCCGGCGGGGTTAGCGGGACTAGCGGTCCCAGATACGCAGTATTTT. Amino acid sequence: CASSPAGLAGLAVPDTQYF.

This clone has more than one count but fewer than ten. The V and J genes are TRBV9 and TRBJ2-7, with 9 positions matching TRBD1. Germline loops: CDR1 SGDLS, CDR2 YYNGEE. The CDR3 is made up of 14 amino acids. V was clipped by 2 bases and J by 3 bases; unmatched bases: 3. The DNA of the CDR3 is TGTGCCAGCAGCGTGGGACAGGGATACTACGAGCAGTACTTC. Protein: CASSVGQGYYEQYF.

The chain carries TRBV7-9 and TRBJ1-1; D uncertain. Germline assignment: CDR1 SEHNR and CDR2 FQNEAQ (reference sequence). The CDR3 consists of 14 residues. V was clipped by 3 bases and J by 4 bases, with 12 bases between them. CDR3 sequence reads: CASSLLTGATEAFF. The CDR3 DNA follows: TGTGCCAGCAGCTTGCTAACGGGAGCCACTGAAGCTTTCTTT.

A few counts support this clone. The chain joins TRBV2 to TRBJ1-3; D not resolved. The V gene's germline CDR1 is SNHLY and CDR2 FYNNEI. This CDR3 has 14 amino acids. V was clipped by 7 bases and J by 0 bases, with 10 bases between them. The CDR3: CASTPWSSGNTIYF. DNA of the CDR3: TGTGCCAGCACCCCGTGGAGCTCTGGAAACACCATATATTTT.

This clone has at least ten counts. The genes are TRBV30 and TRBJ1-2, with 8 nucleotides matching TRBD1. This CDR3 is built from 17 residues. The V gene end was trimmed by 2 bases and the J gene end by 4 bases; junction bases not matched to a gene: 15. The V gene's germline CDR1 is GTSNPN and CDR2 SVGIG (reference sequence). The CDR3 spells CAWSPLPDRVRAYGYTF. The CDR3 DNA reads TGTGCCTGGAGTCCCCTCCCGGACAGGGTCCGGGCCTATGGCTACACCTTC.

The V call is TRBV7-5, the J call TRBJ1-6; the tabulated D call, TRBD1, remains unverified against the DNA. TRBV7-5 is recorded as a pseudogene. The CDR3 is 9 residues long. In nucleotides, the CDR3 is TGTGCCGGCTTTTCACCCCTCCACTTT. Protein product: CAGFSPLHF.

This sequence joins TRBV5-1 and TRBJ2-1; TRBD2 might be the D (5 bases). The germline V gene encodes CDR1 SGHRS and CDR2 YFSETQ. The CDR3 has 15 residues. The V and J ends lost 1 base and 0 bases respectively, with 8 bases between them. The CDR3 DNA is TGCGCCAGCAGCTTGCTAGGGAGCTCCTACAATGAGCAGTTCTTC. Protein sequence: CASSLLGSSYNEQFF.

The chain combines TRBV19 with TRBJ2-5; 9 nucleotides match TRBD1. Trimming took 3 bases from V and 3 from J; bases not matched to a gene: 5. This CDR3 is built from 15 residues. Germline CDR1 and CDR2: LNHDA and SQIVND (reference sequence). CDR3: CASSMIQGAEETQYF. The CDR3 nucleotides read TGTGCCAGTAGTATGATACAGGGGGCGGAAGAGACCCAGTACTTC.

The V gene is TRBV5-1, the J gene TRBJ2-1; D might be TRBD2 (5 bases). Looked up from germline, CDR1 is SGHRS and CDR2 is YFSETQ. This CDR3 has 17 residues. Trimming stripped 4 bases from V and 0 bases from J, with 17 bases between. CDR3 coding DNA: TGCGCCAGCAGCGTAGGCTCCTACCGGGGCTCCTACAATGAGCAGTTCTTC. This codes for CASSVGSYRGSYNEQFF.

The J gene is TRBJ2-7, the V gene TRBV9; 12 positions agree with TRBD2. V shed 4 bases, J shed 0 bases, and the junction held 2 bases outside the gene matches. CDR3 length: 15 residues. Germline loops: CDR1 SGDLS, CDR2 YYNGEE. This chain's CDR3 is CASSQLAGGSYEQYF. CDR3 coding DNA: TGTGCCAGCAGCCAACTAGCGGGGGGCTCCTACGAGCAGTACTTC.

The V gene is TRBV5-5, the J gene TRBJ2-1; 9 bases are shared with TRBD1. The CDR3 runs 14 residues. Germline CDR1 reads SGHKS; CDR2 reads YYEKEE (reference sequence). V was clipped by 1 base and J by 7 bases; unmatched bases: 3. The CDR3 sequence: CASSLKDRGNEQFF. CDR3 DNA: TGTGCCAGCAGCTTGAAGGACAGGGGAAATGAGCAGTTCTTC.

This chain joins TRBV4-2 and TRBJ1-4; D is possibly TRBD1 (5 bases). Trimming cost V 2 bases and J 3 bases, with 10 bases left between them. Germline V gene lookup returns CDR1 LGHNA and CDR2 YNFKEQ. The CDR3 is 15 amino acids. The CDR3 DNA is TGTGCCAGCAGCCAACAGGGTGGTTCTAATGAAAAACTGTTTTTT. Residues: CASSQQGGSNEKLFF.

As DNA, the CDR3 is TGCGCCAGCAGCCAAAGACAGGGCCCCTACAATGAGCAGTTCTTC. It encodes CASSQRQGPYNEQFF. This chain connects TRBV4-3 to TRBJ2-1, with 7 bases aligning to TRBD1. CDR3 length: 15 residues. CDR1 is LGHNA and CDR2 is YSLEER in the germline V gene. The junction had 3 bases not matched to a gene; V was cut back by 2 bases and J by 2 bases.

V and J are TRBV7-9 and TRBJ1-5; 8 positions agree with TRBD1. Germline assignment: CDR1 SEHNR and CDR2 FQNEAQ (reference sequence). V shed 4 bases and J 6 bases; nucleotides not matched to a gene: 14. The length of the CDR3 is 17 residues. Written as DNA, the CDR3 is TGTGCCAGCAGCTCCTCCACCCACGGACAGGGAGGTCAGCCCCAGCATTTT. Its translation: CASSSSTHGQGGQPQHF. The full variable domain, its missing parts supplied by reference TRBV7-9 and TRBJ1-5, is DTGVSQNPRHKITKRGQNVTFRCDPISEHNRLYWYRQTLGQGPEFLTYFQNEAQLEKSRLLSDRFSAERPKGSFSTLEIQRTEQGDSAMYLCASSSSTHGQGGQPQHFGDGTRLSIL.

The chain recombines TRBV19 with TRBJ1-5; TRBD1 is a possible D gene (5 bases). Trimming shortened V by 7 bases and J by 9 bases, and 19 bases separated the two germline ends. Germline loops: CDR1 LNHDA, CDR2 SQIVND (reference sequence). CDR3 length equals 14 residues. This chain's CDR3 is CASTPGGQGTPQHF. CDR3 nucleotides: TGTGCCAGTACCCCGGGTGGGCAGGGAACGCCCCAGCATTTT. Using reference TRBV19 and TRBJ1-5 for the parts outside the CDR3, the full variable domain is DGGITQSPKYLFRKEGQNVTLSCEQNLNHDAMYWYRQDPGQGLRLIYYSQIVNDFQKGDIAEGYSVSREKKESFPLTVTSAQKNPTAFYLCASTPGGQGTPQHFGDGTRLSIL.

In its sample, this clone was seen once. This chain links TRBV5-5 with TRBJ2-1; D may be TRBD2 (7 bases). CDR3 length: 16 amino acids. Germline-derived CDR1 and CDR2 are SGHKS and YYEKEE (reference sequence). Trimming left V 4 bases short and J 9 bases short, with 23 bases between. CDR3 sequence (DNA): TGTGCCAGCAGCGCCCCGGGTTGGGGGGGCCTAGGTGAGCAGTTCTTC. This codes for CASSAPGWGGLGEQFF.

The chain couples TRBV4-2 to TRBJ2-4; TRBD2 aligns across 14 bases. Germline CDR1 and CDR2: LGHNA and YNFKEQ. Trimming removed 3 bases from V and 1 base from J; junction bases left unmatched: 8. CDR3 length: 19 amino acids. As DNA, the CDR3 is TGTGCCAGCAGCCACTTGACTAGCGGGGGGGCGGGGGCCAAAAACATTCAGTACTTC. This translates into CASSHLTSGGAGAKNIQYF.

The chain couples TRBV28 to TRBJ2-6; a weak D match, TRBD2 (5 bases). The germline CDR1 and CDR2 sequences are MDHEN and SYDVKM. The ends were cut back, 7 bases at V and 4 bases at J, with 17 bases in the middle. There are 16 residues in the CDR3. In DNA form, the CDR3 reads TGTGCCAGCAAGGGTCTGTTAGGACTGGGGGCCAACGTCCTGACTTTC. Its protein product is CASKGLLGLGANVLTF.

The chain combines TRBV4-2 with TRBJ2-1; TRBD2 agrees at 7 bases. The germline gives CDR1 LGHNA, CDR2 YNFKEQ. The CDR3 sequence is 15 residues long. After removal of 1 base from V and 0 bases from J, the junction contained 0 bases not matched to a gene. The CDR3 loop reads CASSQAGGSYNEQFF. The CDR3 DNA follows: TGTGCCAGCAGCCAAGCGGGAGGCTCCTACAATGAGCAGTTCTTC.

The chain carries TRBV12-5 and TRBJ1-2; the match to TRBD1 covers 12 bases. The germline V gene has CDR1 LGHNT and CDR2 FRNRAP. The junction had 4 bases not matched to a gene; V was cut back by 4 bases and J by 4 bases. The CDR3 runs to 15 residues. CDR3 coding DNA: TGTGCTAGTGGTTGGGGGACAGGGGGCGGCTATGGCTACACCTTC. Translating it yields CASGWGTGGGYGYTF.

This chain uses TRBV28 with TRBJ2-1, with 11 bases matching TRBD1. V lost 6 bases and J lost 3; bases outside the gene matches: 4. Germline-derived CDR1 and CDR2 are MDHEN and SYDVKM. CDR3 length: 15 amino acids. CDR3 nucleotides: TGTGCCAGCAGCCCCGGGACAGGGGGCTACAATGAGCAGTTCTTC. Translating it yields CASSPGTGGYNEQFF.

This chain connects TRBV7-9 to TRBJ2-5; 11 bases are a match to TRBD1. The germline gives CDR1 SEHNR, CDR2 FQNEAQ (reference sequence). Trimming removed 5 bases from V and 5 bases from J; junction bases left unmatched: 4. The CDR3 extends over 14 amino acids. The CDR3 coding sequence is TGTGCCAGCAGCCCGGGGACAGGGGGGGAGACCCAGTACTTC. As protein: CASSPGTGGETQYF.

The V gene is TRBV4-1, the J gene TRBJ2-5; perhaps TRBD2 as D (6 bases). The germline V gene encodes CDR1 MGHRA and CDR2 YSYEKL. Trimming shortened V by 1 base and J by 5 bases, and 14 bases separated the two germline ends. The CDR3 is 15 residues long. The CDR3 spells CASSQGATGGETQYF. DNA for the CDR3: TGCGCCAGCAGCCAAGGGGCTACTGGGGGGGAGACCCAGTACTTC.

The chain joins TRBV11-2 to TRBJ1-1; 7 bases align to TRBD1. From germline, CDR1 is SGHAT and CDR2 FQNNGV. The CDR3 contains 13 residues. Trimming took 2 bases from V and 10 from J; bases not matched to a gene: 7. In DNA form, the CDR3 reads TGTGCCAGCAGCTTACGACAGGGAGTAGGAGCTTTCTTT. It translates to CASSLRQGVGAFF.